The clone carrying this T cell receptor beta chain showed up just a few times. Its target is unknown. Using unique molecular identifiers, the investigators prepared the TCRbeta library. TCRdb redid the calling of the PCR reads with MiXCR, one entry per CDR3 protein. In the table there are around 370,000 distinct CDR3 sequences, around 15% of which are singletons. The data belong to a study of T-cell reconstitution after alpha-beta-depleted transplantation in children. Broader study findings: Once a year had passed after transplant, T-cell counts and diversity came mostly from newly produced T cells. High day-60 TCRbeta diversity in some patients came from surviving recipient T cells and thymic progenitors. Expanded graft clones numbering several hundred reportedly gave rise to alpha-beta T cells about two months after transplant.

Germline CDR1 SEHNR, CDR2 FQNEAQ (reference sequence). Trimming took 0 bases from V and 4 from J, leaving 6 bases between them. The CDR3 totals 13 residues. The chain employs TRBV7-9 and TRBJ1-2; D is possibly TRBD1 (6 bases). This receptor was taken from a male patient between 2 and 10 years old who had a stem cell transplant for acute lymphoblastic leukemia, so the T cells may come from the graft donor. Sequences were derived from PBMCs, mostly from graft donor cells, sampled 360 days after TCRalphabeta/CD19-depleted stem cell transplant. The CDR3 DNA is TGTGCCAGCAGCTTAGCACAGGGCTATGGCTACACCTTC. Protein: CASSLAQGYGYTF.